This TCR beta chain was captured by sequencing in a study of identical twins. Germline values: CDR1 SGHAT, CDR2 FQNNGV. CDR3 length: 16 amino acids. The V and J ends lost 2 bases and 8 bases, in that order; junction bases with no gene match: 11. TCRdb re-derived calls from the 5' RACE reads in MiXCR, one entry per CDR3 protein. The sample records a few hundred thousand distinct CDR3 sequences, roughly 12% being singletons. These same data were also listed under a study on yellow fever vaccine responses in identical twins.

The genes are TRBV11-2 and TRBJ2-3; 9 bases align to TRBD2. The sequenced material came from memory (CD45RO+) T cells sorted from blood. This receptor was identified in a woman aged 18-29 years in good health. CDR3 loop: CASSLSLAGGLITQYF. The CDR3 DNA reads TGTGCCAGCAGCTTATCCCTTGCGGGGGGGCTCATTACGCAGTATTTT.